This T cell receptor (beta chain) was retrieved from a study of Ad26.COV2.S vaccination and SARS-CoV-2 variants. Study background: Recipients of Ad26.COV2.S got it intramuscularly, once or twice 56 days apart.

Trimming took 3 bases from V and 6 from J; bases not matched to a gene: 15. Looked up from germline, CDR1 is KGHSH and CDR2 is LQKENI. The CDR3 is 17 amino acids. Repertoires were generated with immunoSEQ multiplex PCR, while TCRdb's copy carries only in-frame clones and drops some. This table has fewer than 400,000 clones, around 91% appearing once. Treatment noted: 19 received Ad26.COV2.S at low or high dose, single or two shots; about 5 received placebo; per-sample allocation not given. The study sampled participants on day 63 after the first vaccine or placebo injection. Whoever gave the sample was an adult aged 18-55 years in Boston. An Ad26 vector was used to express Wuhan-strain SARS-CoV-2 spike as the vaccine. Findings and limits, study-wide: Ad26.COV2.S recipients had broader spike-specific TCRs (P = 0.0014).

On this clone itself: Its matching antigen is unknown.

This chain links TRBV18 with TRBJ2-7; 9 bases are shared with TRBD1. This clonotype was obtained from a person between 18 and 65 years old who received the Ad26.COV2.S COVID-19 vaccine or a placebo. Sequences were derived from peripheral blood, sampled in a trial of Ad26.COV2.S vaccine versus placebo. The CDR3 DNA reads TGTGCCAGCTCACCCTTAATGACAGGGGGGGCTGTTAGCGAGCAGTACTTC. It translates to CASSPLMTGGAVSEQYF.